These 14 T cell receptor beta chains came from one sample sequenced in a study of T cells expressing NK-cell markers. TCRdb re-analyzed the 5' RACE reads; it lists each CDR3 protein once, without DNA. The sample's table shows 200,000 to 300,000 distinct CDR3 sequences. Sequences were obtained from blood T cells: a sorted CD56 or NKG2C T cell subset, CD4+ or CD8+ T cells, or bulk PBMC T cells (not recorded which). The source of these receptors is a man between 18 and 29 years old in good health.

This chain connects TRBV9 to TRBJ2-1; the D call of TRBD2 rests on TCRdb alone, since no DNA is present to check it. Germline V lookup: CDR1 SGDLS, CDR2 YYNGEE. This CDR3 has 15 residues. The CDR3 spells CASSVEISGSYEQFF.

The CDR3 here is CASTINLGPSVEQFF. The rearrangement uses TRBV19 and TRBJ2-1; TCRdb outputs TRBD2, but without DNA this stays unchecked. In germline, CDR1 is LNHDA, CDR2 SQIVND (reference sequence). The CDR3 runs 15 residues. Drawing the rest from reference TRBV19 and TRBJ2-1, the complete variable domain is DGGITQSPKYLFRKEGQNVTLSCEQNLNHDAMYWYRQDPGQGLRLIYYSQIVNDFQKGDIAEGYSVSREKKESFPLTVTSAQKNPTAFYLCASTINLGPSVEQFFGPGTRLTVL.

The chain combines TRBV6-6 with TRBJ2-7. This CDR3 has 13 residues. Germline assignment: CDR1 MNHNY and CDR2 SVGAGI (reference sequence). The CDR3 sequence is CASISPIDYEQYF.

The chain carries TRBV5-1 and TRBJ2-5; TCRdb lists TRBD2, though no DNA is available to test this call. The CDR3 runs to 15 residues. The germline V gene encodes CDR1 SGHRS and CDR2 YFSETQ. The CDR3 reads CASMAPGGSIETQYF.

This chain joins TRBV6-2 or TRBV6-3 and TRBJ2-3; the D gene TCRdb calls, TRBD2, cannot be checked with no DNA. Germline lookup yields CDR1 MNHEY and CDR2 SVGEGT. The CDR3 has 16 amino acids. The CDR3 sequence is CASSYPGTTPEGTQYF.

The CDR3 here is CAISPGQQNEQFF. The chain recombines TRBV10-3 with TRBJ2-1; the TCRdb D gene call, TRBD1, has no DNA to confirm it. Germline V lookup: CDR1 ENHRY, CDR2 SYGVKD. This CDR3 region has 13 residues.

The chain is built from TRBV7-2 and TRBJ2-5. The CDR3 extends over 16 amino acids. In germline, CDR1 is SGHTA, CDR2 FQGNSA. CDR3 sequence: CASSLSIRSFQETQYF. Filled out from reference TRBV7-2 and TRBJ2-5, the complete variable domain reads GAGVSQSPSNKVTEKGKDVELRCDPISGHTALYWYRQSLGQGLEFLIYFQGNSAPDKSGLPSDRFSAERTGGSVSTLTIQRTQQEDSAVYLCASSLSIRSFQETQYFGPGTRLLVL.

The chain couples TRBV10-3 to TRBJ2-5; TCRdb picks TRBD2, but there is no DNA to check that call. Per the germline V gene, CDR1 is ENHRY and CDR2 is SYGVKD. The CDR3 extends over 16 amino acids. CDR3 loop: CAISESGGRGGETQYF.

The rearrangement uses TRBV24-1 and TRBJ2-3. Germline assignment: CDR1 KGHDR and CDR2 SFDVKD. The CDR3 length is 16 residues. Here the CDR3 reads CATSDLRQASTDTQYF.

The rearrangement joins TRBV12-3 or TRBV12-4 to TRBJ1-2; TCRdb returns TRBD1, unconfirmable since there is no DNA. CDR3 size: 13 residues. CDR3 region: CASSPDRDHAYTF.

This sequence joins TRBV30 and TRBJ2-2; the D call from TCRdb, TRBD2, cannot be confirmed without DNA. In germline, CDR1 is GTSNPN, CDR2 SVGIG (reference sequence). This CDR3 has 19 residues. CDR3 in amino acids: CAWRGNGLAGGHWTGELFF.

This rearrangement joins TRBV7-3 to TRBJ2-2. The V gene's germline CDR1 is SGHTA and CDR2 FQGTGA. The CDR3 sequence is 14 residues long. CDR3 sequence reads: CASSPYVGPGELFF.

V usage is TRBV7-3 and J usage is TRBJ2-1; absent DNA, TCRdb's TRBD1 call cannot be checked. The CDR3 is made up of 13 amino acids. Germline values: CDR1 SGHTA, CDR2 FQGTGA. The CDR3 reads CASSLFEGGEQFF.

The rearrangement joins TRBV25-1 to TRBJ2-2; TCRdb returns TRBD1, unconfirmable since there is no DNA. The CDR3 has 15 residues. CDR1 is MGHDK, CDR2 SYGVNS, per germline. The CDR3: CASRERGMGTGELFF.